The 28 T cell receptor beta chains presented below share a single source sample, sequenced in a study of PD-1 blockade in classical Hodgkin lymphoma. Generated by immunoSEQ multiplex PCR, the TCRdb table keeps only in-frame clones and is missing some. Found here are roughly 40,000 clones, under 75% of them singletons; the top ten hold 3% to 3.5%. Each of the patients experienced relapse following autologous stem cell transplantation, and their brentuximab vedotin exposure differed. The specimen comprised peripheral blood mononuclear cells (PBMCs), sampled at baseline. Receptor source: a human donor with classical Hodgkin lymphoma.

This chain's CDR3 is CASSVGAGEETQYF. DNA of the CDR3: TGTGCCAGCAGCGTAGGAGCGGGAGAAGAGACCCAGTACTTC. This chain connects TRBV9 to TRBJ2-5, with 8 positions matching TRBD2. From germline, CDR1 is SGDLS and CDR2 YYNGEE. The CDR3 extends over 14 amino acids. V lost 0 bases to trimming and J lost 3 bases; unmatched junction nucleotides: 1.

This clone was detected a few times. This sequence joins TRBV19 and TRBJ2-1, with 7 bases aligning to TRBD1. V dropped 3 bases and J dropped 2; count of bases not matched to a gene: 1. CDR1 LNHDA and CDR2 SQIVND come from the germline V gene (reference sequence). This CDR3 comprises 14 residues. CDR3 nucleotide sequence: TGTGCCAGTAGTATCGGACAGGCCTACAATGAGCAGTTCTTC. Translation gives CASSIGQAYNEQFF.

The DNA of the CDR3 is TGTGCCAGTAGTATTGGGGCGCTGAGGCAAGAGACCCAGTACTTC. This gives the protein CASSIGALRQETQYF. The rearrangement uses TRBV19 and TRBJ2-5; D is possibly TRBD1 (5 bases). V lost 3 bases and J 2 bases, leaving 13 bases between the germline ends. CDR1 LNHDA and CDR2 SQIVND come from the germline V gene (reference sequence). The length of the CDR3 is 15 residues.

J is TRBJ2-3 and V is TRBV2; perhaps TRBD2 as D (6 bases). V shed 0 bases and J shed 0 bases, with 10 bases lying between them. The CDR3 sequence is 16 residues long. Germline-derived CDR1 and CDR2 are SNHLY and FYNNEI. CDR3 nucleotide sequence: TGTGCCAGCAGTGAAGCGCGGGCGGGGAGCACAGATACGCAGTATTTT. This gives the protein CASSEARAGSTDTQYF. The complete variable domain, with remaining parts taken from reference TRBV2 and TRBJ2-3, reads EPEVTQTPSHQVTQMGQEVILRCVPISNHLYFYWYRQILGQKVEFLVSFYNNEISEKSEIFDDQFSVERPDGSNFTLKIRSTKLEDSAMYFCASSEARAGSTDTQYFGPGTRLTVL.

This clone was counted a few times. J is TRBJ2-7 and V is TRBV10-3, with 7 positions matching TRBD1. The CDR3 loop spans 12 amino acids. CDR1 and CDR2 from the germline V gene are ENHRY and SYGVKD. Unmatched junction bases numbered 9, after V lost 10 bases and J lost 6 bases. This CDR3 reads CATQDRPGEQYF. CDR3 DNA sequence: TGTGCCACCCAGGACAGGCCCGGCGAGCAGTACTTC.

This clone appeared a single time. J is TRBJ1-5 and V is TRBV4-3, with TRBD1 identical over 10 bases. V lost 8 bases to trimming and J lost 2 bases; unmatched junction nucleotides: 6. Germline lookup yields CDR1 LGHNA and CDR2 YSLEER. The CDR3 length is 15 residues. DNA of the CDR3: TGCGCCAGCTCCCCAGGGACAGGGGGCAATCAGCCCCAGCATTTT. Protein: CASSPGTGGNQPQHF.

This clone was recorded a few times. The chain couples TRBV10-3 to TRBJ2-1; D uncertain. The V end was cut by 2 bases, the J end by 3 bases, with 5 bases between. The CDR3 sequence is 13 residues long. Germline V CDR1 and CDR2: ENHRY, SYGVKD. Here the CDR3 reads CAISEPVYNEQFF. CDR3 bases: TGTGCCATCAGTGAGCCCGTCTACAATGAGCAGTTCTTC.

The chain employs TRBV7-3 and TRBJ2-1, with a weak D call TRBD1 (5 bases). This CDR3 contains 13 residues. Deletions cut 5 bases from V and 9 bases from J, with 14 bases between. Germline V gene lookup returns CDR1 SGHTA and CDR2 FQGTGA. The CDR3 nucleotides are TGTGCCAGCAGCGCGACCCGACAGTTTGAGCAGTTCTTC. Translating it yields CASSATRQFEQFF.

The sample holds a few counts of this clone. J is TRBJ2-1 and V is TRBV2; D uncertain. Trimming took 11 bases from V and 7 from J, leaving 21 bases between them. CDR3 length equals 14 residues. Germline V lookup: CDR1 SNHLY, CDR2 FYNNEI. The chain's CDR3 is CARSFLIERNEQFF. CDR3 coding DNA: TGTGCCCGCTCCTTTTTAATAGAGAGGAATGAGCAGTTCTTC.

The chain carries TRBV7-9 and TRBJ2-7, with D perhaps matching TRBD2 (7 bases). The length of the CDR3 is 15 residues. Trimming pared 2 bases from V and 4 bases from J, leaving 15 bases between. Germline V gene lookup returns CDR1 SEHNR and CDR2 FQNEAQ (reference sequence). CDR3 DNA: TGTGCCAGCAGCTTATACAGGGAGGGATCGTACGAGCAGTACTTC. It yields the protein CASSLYREGSYEQYF. Together with reference TRBV7-9 and TRBJ2-7, the CDR3 gives the full variable domain: DTGVSQNPRHKITKRGQNVTFRCDPISEHNRLYWYRQTLGQGPEFLTYFQNEAQLEKSRLLSDRFSAERPKGSFSTLEIQRTEQGDSAMYLCASSLYREGSYEQYFGPGTRLTVT.

This chain links TRBV29-1 with TRBJ1-2; possible D gene TRBD1, 6 bases. The CDR3 runs to 13 residues. The V gene lost 0 bases and the J gene lost 3 bases, with 8 bases spanning the gap. The V gene's germline CDR1 is SQVTM and CDR2 ANQGSEA. CDR3 region: CSVEDGTYYGYTF. The DNA for the CDR3 is TGCAGCGTTGAAGATGGGACATACTATGGCTACACCTTC.

The chain is built from TRBV5-1 and TRBJ2-7; possible D gene TRBD2, 5 bases. Germline lookup yields CDR1 SGHRS and CDR2 YFSETQ. CDR3 length: 12 amino acids. V was cut by 5 bases and J by 0 bases, with 6 bases left in between. CDR3 sequence reads: CASRADSYEQYF. The CDR3 region has the DNA TGCGCCAGCAGAGCGGACTCCTACGAGCAGTACTTC.

The V and J genes are TRBV19 and TRBJ2-3; 9 nucleotides line up with TRBD2. V trimming: 6 bases; J trimming: 9 bases; junction bases outside the gene matches: 16. The CDR3 runs to 16 residues. CDR1 and CDR2 (germline): LNHDA, SQIVND (reference sequence). CDR3 amino acids: CASRREGLAGAGTQYF. In DNA form, the CDR3 reads TGTGCCAGTAGGAGAGAGGGACTAGCAGGGGCGGGGACGCAGTATTTT.

The rearrangement uses TRBV18 and TRBJ1-2; no definite D call. The ends were cut back, 6 bases at V and 2 bases at J, with 16 bases in the middle. Looked up from germline, CDR1 is KGHSH and CDR2 is LQKENI. There are 15 residues in the CDR3. The DNA for the CDR3 is TGTGCCAGCTCCCCAGTAAGGGAAGGAAACTATGGCTACACCTTC. This translates into CASSPVREGNYGYTF. Supplemented by reference TRBV18 and TRBJ1-2, the full variable domain reads NAGVMQNPRHLVRRRGQEARLRCSPMKGHSHVYWYRQLPEEGLKFMVYLQKENIIDESGMPKERFSAEFPKEGPSILRIQQVVRGDSAAYFCASSPVREGNYGYTFGSGTRLTVV.

This clone was recorded a few times. The chain has TRBV2 and TRBJ1-1, with a weak D call TRBD1 (5 bases). The CDR3 loop spans 10 amino acids. Germline assignment: CDR1 SNHLY and CDR2 FYNNEI. V lost 8 bases, J lost 10 bases, and 11 bases lay in between. The CDR3 sequence is CASGGASAFF. DNA of the CDR3: TGTGCCAGCGGGGGAGCATCAGCTTTCTTT.

The genes are TRBV5-8 and TRBJ2-4; 9 nucleotides align to TRBD1. Per germline, CDR1 SGHTS and CDR2 YDEGEE. Trimming took 7 bases from V and 6 from J; bases not matched to a gene: 8. The CDR3 runs to 14 residues. CDR3 region: CASRVTDRGNIQYF. Written as DNA, the CDR3 is TGTGCCAGCCGCGTCACGGACAGGGGAAACATTCAGTACTTC.

A few counts support this clone. This chain joins TRBV28 and TRBJ2-7; D unclear. The CDR3 consists of 13 residues. V lost 2 bases and J 1 base, leaving 6 bases between the germline ends. Germline V CDR1 and CDR2: MDHEN, SYDVKM. CDR3 nucleotide sequence: TGTGCCAGCAGTTTAGGCAGATCCTACGAGCAGTACTTC. Its protein is CASSLGRSYEQYF.

The chain employs TRBV29-1 and TRBJ2-5, with a tentative D call TRBD1 (6 bases). The CDR3 consists of 12 residues. Germline V gives CDR1 SQVTM, CDR2 ANQGSEA. The V end was cut by 4 bases, the J end by 4 bases, with 10 bases between. CDR3 protein: CSVVWGLETQYF. CDR3 nucleotides: TGCAGCGTTGTGTGGGGGCTAGAGACCCAGTACTTC.

V is TRBV25-1 and J is TRBJ1-4, with TRBD1 identical over 11 bases. Germline lookup yields CDR1 MGHDK and CDR2 SYGVNS. The CDR3 is 16 residues long. The V gene end was trimmed by 4 bases and the J gene end by 5 bases; junction bases not matched to a gene: 6. The CDR3 DNA reads TGTGCCAGCAGTGGGACAGGGGGCATGGAAAATGAAAAACTGTTTTTT. This gives the protein CASSGTGGMENEKLFF.

The V and J genes are TRBV27 and TRBJ2-6, with D tentatively TRBD1 (5 bases). The CDR3 is made up of 16 amino acids. The germline gives CDR1 MNHEY, CDR2 SMNVEV (reference sequence). V was clipped by 5 bases and J by 0 bases, with 11 bases between them. Here the CDR3 reads CASSLTVLSGANVLTF. CDR3 DNA: TGTGCCAGCAGTCTGACAGTCCTCTCTGGGGCCAACGTCCTGACTTTC.

The V and J genes are TRBV30 and TRBJ1-6, with a weak D call TRBD1 (6 bases). The CDR3 length is 15 residues. V lost 2 bases to trimming and J lost 7 bases, with 15 bases between them. The germline V gene encodes CDR1 GTSNPN and CDR2 SVGIG (reference sequence). CDR3 in amino acids: CAWSSRGRENSPLHF. The CDR3 bases are TGTGCCTGGAGTTCGCGGGGGCGGGAAAATTCACCCCTCCACTTT.

J is TRBJ2-7 and V is TRBV5-6; TRBD1 agrees at 7 bases. J was trimmed by 2 bases and V by 0 bases; bases with no gene match: 2. CDR1 and CDR2 (germline): SGHDT, YYEEEE. The length of the CDR3 is 14 residues. CDR3: CASSLGDSAYEQYF. DNA of the CDR3: TGTGCCAGCAGCTTGGGGGACAGCGCCTACGAGCAGTACTTC. The whole variable domain, filled in from reference TRBV5-6 and TRBJ2-7, reads DAGVTQSPTHLIKTRGQQVTLRCSPKSGHDTVSWYQQALGQGPQFIFQYYEEEERQRGNFPDRFSGHQFPNYSSELNVNALLLGDSALYLCASSLGDSAYEQYFGPGTRLTVT.

As DNA, the CDR3 is TGTGCCAGCAGCTCCGGGACAACTAGCACAGATACGCAGTATTTT. It is translated as CASSSGTTSTDTQYF. The chain is built from TRBV7-3 and TRBJ2-3; the D gene is possibly TRBD1 (6 bases). Germline V CDR1 and CDR2: SGHTA, FQGTGA. The length of the CDR3 is 15 residues. V lost 4 bases, J lost 0 bases, and 11 bases lay in between.

The chain uses TRBV2 and TRBJ2-3, with 13 nucleotides matching TRBD2. The CDR3 is 15 residues long. The V and J ends lost 6 bases and 6 bases, in that order; junction bases with no gene match: 6. Germline CDR1 is SNHLY and CDR2 is FYNNEI. CDR3 loop: CASSGTSGGADTQYF. As DNA, the CDR3 is TGTGCCAGCAGCGGTACTAGCGGGGGGGCCGATACGCAGTATTTT.

This clone has a single count. The rearrangement links TRBV28 to TRBJ1-5, with D unresolved. Per germline, CDR1 MDHEN and CDR2 SYDVKM. V was shortened by 5 bases and J by 4 bases, with 24 bases between the two germline ends. The CDR3 contains 18 residues. CDR3 region: CASSLSLGLGSLNQPQHF. The CDR3 DNA follows: TGTGCCAGCAGTCTTAGCCTAGGGTTGGGCTCGTTGAATCAGCCCCAGCATTTT.

The chain recombines TRBV25-1 with TRBJ1-4; D gene unclear. V shed 4 bases and J shed 8 bases, with 11 bases lying between them. The CDR3 contains 13 residues. CDR1 is MGHDK, CDR2 SYGVNS, per germline. The CDR3 DNA follows: TGTGCCAGCAGTGGGACTTACGGGGAAAAACTGTTTTTT. Translation: CASSGTYGEKLFF.

J is TRBJ1-2 and V is TRBV19; perhaps TRBD1 as D (5 bases). V was shortened by 4 bases and J by 7 bases, with 7 bases between the two germline ends. The CDR3 has 11 residues. From germline, CDR1 is LNHDA and CDR2 SQIVND (reference sequence). CDR3 nucleotides: TGTGCCAGTAGTAACGGGGGTGGCTACACCTTC. Translation: CASSNGGGYTF. The complete variable domain, with remaining parts taken from reference TRBV19 and TRBJ1-2, reads DGGITQSPKYLFRKEGQNVTLSCEQNLNHDAMYWYRQDPGQGLRLIYYSQIVNDFQKGDIAEGYSVSREKKESFPLTVTSAQKNPTAFYLCASSNGGGYTFGSGTRLTVV.

The chain is built from TRBV15 and TRBJ2-7, with D perhaps assigned TRBD1 or TRBD2 (5 bases each). V was clipped by 0 bases and J by 4 bases, with 31 bases between them. From germline, CDR1 is LNHNV and CDR2 YYDKDF (reference sequence). The CDR3 extends over 21 amino acids. CDR3 loop: CATSREGVKVRGNVWDYEQYF. The CDR3 coding sequence is TGTGCCACCAGCAGAGAGGGGGTTAAGGTGAGGGGAAACGTCTGGGATTACGAGCAGTACTTC.